This TCR beta chain was found in a study of blood T cell repertoires in COVID-19. Study-wide context: Sites across the United States, Italy and Spain contributed samples from acute and convalescent COVID-19. T cells, B-cell-depleted T cells, or PBMCs supplied cDNA or gDNA.

The CDR3 is made up of 11 amino acids. V shed 5 bases and J shed 7 bases, with 9 bases lying between them. CDR1 and CDR2 from the germline V gene are DFQATT and SNEGSKA (reference sequence). Assay: immunoSEQ multiplex PCR; the TCRdb copy retains only in-frame clones and omits some. The sample lists about 50,000 clones, roughly 87% occurring once. The source is a woman between 55 and 75 years old with COVID-19, enrolled during active disease. This rearrangement joins TRBV20-1 to TRBJ2-1; D may be TRBD1 (6 bases). The specimen was peripheral blood. The CDR3 region has the DNA TGCAGTGCTTACAGGGAGAATGAGCAGTTCTTC. The encoded protein is CSAYRENEQFF.